This TCR beta chain was recorded in a study of blood T cell repertoires in COVID-19. Study in general: Acute-phase and convalescent COVID-19 samples originated in the United States, Italy and Spain.

Repertoires were generated with immunoSEQ multiplex PCR, while TCRdb's copy carries only in-frame clones and drops some. The sample yields a few hundred thousand clones, about 80% seen once. CDR3 size: 17 residues. J is TRBJ2-3 and V is TRBV21-1; the table's D call, TRBD2, has no DNA check behind it. TRBV21-1 is a pseudogene segment. The sequenced material came from PBMCs or T cells enriched from blood (not recorded which). The sequence was obtained from a man over 45 who had recovered from COVID-19. CDR3 coding DNA: TGTGCCAGCAGCCTCCCAGCGGGGGGTCAGGGCACAGATACGCAGTATTTT. The encoded protein is CASSLPAGGQGTDTQYF.